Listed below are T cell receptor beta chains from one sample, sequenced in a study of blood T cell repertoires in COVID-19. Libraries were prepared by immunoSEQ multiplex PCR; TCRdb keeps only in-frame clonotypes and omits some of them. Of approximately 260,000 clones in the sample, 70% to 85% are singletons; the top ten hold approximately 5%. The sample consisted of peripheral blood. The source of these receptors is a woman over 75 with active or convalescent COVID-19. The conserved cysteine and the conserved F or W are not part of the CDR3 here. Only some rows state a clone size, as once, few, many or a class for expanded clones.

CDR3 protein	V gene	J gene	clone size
ASSVTGTNEKLF	TRBV5-1	TRBJ1-4	-
ASSSRGRGYGYT	TRBV28	TRBJ1-2	-
ASSHRDRGLL	TRBV4-1	TRBJ2-1	few
ASSRDRVSEPQH	TRBV16	TRBJ1-5	-
ASSQVAGYTGELF	TRBV3-1/TRBV3-2	TRBJ2-2	-
ASSLATRRGAGEQY	TRBV5-4	TRBJ2-7	-
ASSLVGPYNEQF	TRBV11-2	TRBJ2-1	-
ASSIDPDSSNQPQH	TRBV19	TRBJ1-5	-
ASSIRQTYSNQPQH	TRBV19	TRBJ1-5	-
ATLDYEDNEQF	TRBV10-3	TRBJ2-1	-
ASSWRTGNTEAF	TRBV6-6	TRBJ1-1	-
ASSFTGGYEQY	TRBV5-1	TRBJ2-7	-
ASSLTTGVEISGNTIY	TRBV5-1	TRBJ1-3	-
SAAGQGGLNTEAF	TRBV29-1	TRBJ1-1	-
ASSIRGGSTGAVILDGYT	TRBV19	TRBJ1-2	-
ASSEVTKNYGYT	TRBV2	TRBJ1-2	-